Shown below are 6 T cell receptor beta chains from a single sample sequenced in a study of blood T cell repertoires in COVID-19. TCRdb keeps only in-frame clones here, not all; method: immunoSEQ multiplex PCR. The repertoire holds a few hundred thousand clones, with about 86% as singletons. The specimen sequenced was PBMCs or T cells enriched from blood (not recorded which). These receptor sequences come from a man between 25 and 39 years old with acute COVID-19.

This clone was counted a single time. The J gene is TRBJ2-3, the V gene TRBV5-8, with 7 bases identical to TRBD2. J gave up 9 bases and V 4 bases, and 8 bases lay outside the gene matches. The CDR3 is 13 residues long. From germline, CDR1 is SGHTS and CDR2 YDEGEE. In nucleotides, the CDR3 is TGTGCCAGCAGCGGATCCGACGGGAGGACGCAGTATTTT. This codes for CASSGSDGRTQYF.

The J gene is TRBJ2-7, the V gene TRBV5-1; 9 nucleotides line up with TRBD2. The CDR3 sequence is 15 residues long. Germline V CDR1 and CDR2: SGHRS, YFSETQ. J was trimmed by 2 bases and V by 4 bases; bases with no gene match: 7. Written as DNA, the CDR3 is TGCGCCAGCAGCCAACTTGCGGGGGGGCCCTACGAGCAGTACGTC. It yields the protein CASSQLAGGPYEQYV.

The rearrangement links TRBV4-2 to TRBJ1-2; possible D gene TRBD1, 6 bases. Trimming pared 0 bases from V and 7 bases from J, leaving 15 bases between. The CDR3 loop spans 15 amino acids. From germline, CDR1 is LGHNA and CDR2 YNFKEQ. CDR3 bases: TGTGCCAGCAGCCAAGACAGGGGCAGTTTTCTTGGCTACACCTTC. This sequence encodes CASSQDRGSFLGYTF.

The chain links TRBV7-9 to TRBJ2-3, with D possibly being TRBD2 (6 bases). The CDR3 has 14 residues. Germline CDR1 and CDR2: SEHNR and FQNEAQ (reference sequence). Deletions cut 5 bases from V and 3 bases from J, with 12 bases between. In nucleotides, the CDR3 is TGTGCCAGCAGCCCCGGAGGGAAGACAGATACGCAGTATTTT. Translating gives CASSPGGKTDTQYF.

This clone turned up a few times. One end of the junction is discordant with germline, which a read error may explain. The chain is built from TRBV5-1 and TRBJ1-1, with 7 bases aligning to TRBD1. The CDR3 covers 16 residues. CDR1 SGHRS and CDR2 YFSETQ come from the germline V gene. Written as DNA, the CDR3 is TGTGCCAGCAGCAGCCATACCGACAGGGACCTCACTGAAGCTTTCTTT. It translates to CASSSHTDRDLTEAFF.

The chain links TRBV6-6 to TRBJ2-7; 8 nucleotides match TRBD1. The CDR3 sequence is 15 residues long. CDR1 and CDR2 (germline): MNHNY, SVGAGI (reference sequence). J lost 6 bases, V lost 6 bases, and 13 bases had no gene match. The CDR3 here is CASRGTGGSLGEQYV. CDR3 sequence (DNA): TGTGCCAGCAGGGGCACAGGGGGGAGCCTAGGCGAGCAGTACGTC.